The rows below give T cell receptor beta chains drawn from one sample of a study of PD-1 blockade in mismatch repair-deficient tumors. Generated by immunoSEQ multiplex PCR, the TCRdb table keeps only in-frame clones and is missing some. The table lists 100,000 to 150,000 clones, 85% to 90% of them singletons. This specimen was peripheral blood, taken 44 weeks after starting pembrolizumab. The receptor source for this set is an adult with mismatch repair-deficient cancer. The CDR3 runs from the conserved cysteine through the conserved F or W. Each record gives: CDR3 protein, CDR3 DNA, D gene, V gene, J gene, clone size. A D gene is named only where the DNA matches it firmly. Some rows have no size entry. The others give once, few or many, or a class for an expanded clone.

cdr3_aa: CASGGDNQPQHF
cdr3_nt: TGTGCCAGCGGCGGGGACAATCAGCCCCAGCATTTT
d_call: NA
v_call: TRBV7-9
j_call: TRBJ1-5
clone_size: few

cdr3_aa: CASSLSPGLLETQYF
cdr3_nt: TGTGCCAGCAGCCTCTCTCCGGGACTTTTAGAGACCCAGTACTTC
d_call: NA
v_call: TRBV21-1
j_call: TRBJ2-5
clone_size: once

cdr3_aa: CASSGAPTEDRYEQYF
cdr3_nt: TGTGCCAGCAGTGGAGCCCCGACAGAGGATCGTTACGAGCAGTACTTC
d_call: NA
v_call: TRBV25-1
j_call: TRBJ2-7
clone_size: once

cdr3_aa: CASSLATVTSGSHTGELFF
cdr3_nt: TGCGCCAGCAGCTTGGCAACCGTGACTAGCGGGTCTCACACCGGGGAGCTGTTTTTT
d_call: TRBD2
v_call: TRBV5-1
j_call: TRBJ2-2
clone_size: NA

cdr3_aa: CASSEKGADTQYF
cdr3_nt: TGTGCCAGCAGTGAAAAGGGCGCAGATACGCAGTATTTT
d_call: NA
v_call: TRBV6-1
j_call: TRBJ2-3
clone_size: once

cdr3_aa: CASSLPLSGQNNEQFF
cdr3_nt: TGTGCCAGCAGCTTACCCCTCTCAGGTCAGAACAATGAGCAGTTCTTC
d_call: NA
v_call: TRBV7-9
j_call: TRBJ2-1
clone_size: NA

cdr3_aa: CASSWDRGGYEQYF
cdr3_nt: TGTGCCAGCAGCTGGGACAGGGGAGGCTACGAGCAGTACTTC
d_call: TRBD1
v_call: TRBV7-8
j_call: TRBJ2-7
clone_size: NA

cdr3_aa: CASSLEQLEQFF
cdr3_nt: TGTGCCAGCAGCTTAGAACAACTCGAGCAGTTCTTC
d_call: NA
v_call: TRBV11-1
j_call: TRBJ2-1
clone_size: once

cdr3_aa: CSCPHNSYNEQFF
cdr3_nt: TGCAGCTGCCCTCACAACTCCTACAATGAGCAGTTCTTC
d_call: NA
v_call: TRBV29-1
j_call: TRBJ2-1
clone_size: NA

cdr3_aa: CSVAGTGAETQYF
cdr3_nt: TGCAGCGTCGCCGGGACAGGGGCAGAGACCCAGTACTTC
d_call: TRBD1
v_call: TRBV29-1
j_call: TRBJ2-5
clone_size: NA

cdr3_aa: CARSLGSWTDGSYNEQFF
cdr3_nt: TGTGCCAGAAGCTTGGGTTCGTGGACCGACGGATCCTACAATGAGCAGTTCTTC
d_call: NA
v_call: TRBV5-3
j_call: TRBJ2-1
clone_size: NA

cdr3_aa: CASSPPYTF
cdr3_nt: TGTGCCAGCAGTCCCCCTTACACCTTC
d_call: NA
v_call: TRBV28
j_call: TRBJ1-2
clone_size: NA

cdr3_aa: CASSLVARLNEQFF
cdr3_nt: TGTGCCAGCAGCTTAGTTGCCAGACTCAATGAGCAGTTCTTC
d_call: NA
v_call: TRBV11-2
j_call: TRBJ2-1
clone_size: NA

cdr3_aa: CASSAQARGTDTQYF
cdr3_nt: TGTGCCAGTAGTGCCCAGGCTAGAGGCACAGATACGCAGTATTTT
d_call: NA
v_call: TRBV19
j_call: TRBJ2-3
clone_size: NA

cdr3_aa: CASSLGTASDIQYF
cdr3_nt: TGTGCCAGCAGCTTAGGGACGGCTAGTGACATTCAGTACTTC
d_call: NA
v_call: TRBV11-2
j_call: TRBJ2-4
clone_size: once

cdr3_aa: CASSQTGTNTGELFF
cdr3_nt: TGTGCCAGCAGTCAGACAGGGACGAACACCGGGGAGCTGTTTTTT
d_call: TRBD1
v_call: TRBV6-5
j_call: TRBJ2-2
clone_size: NA

cdr3_aa: CASTEEGRLSTDTQYF
cdr3_nt: TGTGCCAGCACCGAAGAAGGGAGGCTCTCCACAGATACGCAGTATTTT
d_call: NA
v_call: TRBV7-2
j_call: TRBJ2-3
clone_size: NA

cdr3_aa: CASSLIAPGTTQGQQYF
cdr3_nt: TGTGCCAGCAGCCTAATTGCCCCCGGGACTACACAAGGGCAGCAGTACTTC
d_call: TRBD2
v_call: TRBV13
j_call: TRBJ2-7
clone_size: NA

cdr3_aa: CASSDAAGDPYNEQFF
cdr3_nt: TGTGCCAGCAGTGACGCGGCAGGTGATCCCTACAATGAGCAGTTCTTC
d_call: NA
v_call: TRBV6-4
j_call: TRBJ2-1
clone_size: few

cdr3_aa: CASTGAYEQYF
cdr3_nt: TGTGCCAGTACAGGGGCCTACGAGCAGTACTTC
d_call: TRBD1
v_call: TRBV25-1
j_call: TRBJ2-7
clone_size: NA

cdr3_aa: CASSQGGRRVADEQYF
cdr3_nt: TGTGCCAGCAGCCAAGGGGGCAGGAGAGTAGCAGACGAGCAGTACTTC
d_call: NA
v_call: TRBV14
j_call: TRBJ2-7
clone_size: NA

cdr3_aa: CAISTGRATTGNTIYF
cdr3_nt: TGTGCCATCAGTACGGGCAGGGCAACTACTGGAAACACCATATATTTT
d_call: NA
v_call: TRBV10-3
j_call: TRBJ1-3
clone_size: NA

cdr3_aa: CASSSRSSVGYEQYF
cdr3_nt: TGTGCCAGCAGCTCTCGGTCGTCTGTTGGCTACGAGCAGTACTTC
d_call: NA
v_call: TRBV7-2
j_call: TRBJ2-7
clone_size: many

cdr3_aa: CASSLGPVNTGELFF
cdr3_nt: TGTGCCAGCAGCTTAGGGCCCGTTAACACCGGGGAGCTGTTTTTT
d_call: NA
v_call: TRBV7-6
j_call: TRBJ2-2
clone_size: NA

cdr3_aa: CASTGGGNTEAFF
cdr3_nt: TGCGCCAGCACCGGGGGAGGGAACACTGAAGCTTTCTTT
d_call: NA
v_call: TRBV5-1
j_call: TRBJ1-1
clone_size: NA

cdr3_aa: CASNSDYEQYF
cdr3_nt: TGTGCCAGCAATTCAGACTACGAGCAGTACTTC
d_call: NA
v_call: TRBV13
j_call: TRBJ2-7
clone_size: NA

cdr3_aa: CASSYIPGQTQETQYF
cdr3_nt: TGTGCCAGCAGTTATATCCCGGGACAGACACAAGAGACCCAGTACTTC
d_call: TRBD1
v_call: TRBV6-5
j_call: TRBJ2-5
clone_size: NA

cdr3_aa: CASSLAAGWAFF
cdr3_nt: TGTGCCAGCAGCTTAGCGGCAGGGTGGGCTTTCTTT
d_call: NA
v_call: TRBV7-8
j_call: TRBJ1-1
clone_size: NA

cdr3_aa: CASSLEPGGPYEQYF
cdr3_nt: TGTGCCAGCAGCTTGGAGCCGGGAGGGCCCTACGAGCAGTACTTC
d_call: TRBD2
v_call: TRBV5-4
j_call: TRBJ2-7
clone_size: once

cdr3_aa: CASSASRGYEQFF
cdr3_nt: TGTGCCAGCAGCGCTTCCAGGGGATATGAGCAGTTCTTC
d_call: NA
v_call: TRBV9
j_call: TRBJ2-1
clone_size: NA

cdr3_aa: CASSQDWGPGNEQFF
cdr3_nt: TGCGCCAGCAGCCAAGATTGGGGACCAGGCAATGAGCAGTTCTTC
d_call: NA
v_call: TRBV4-3
j_call: TRBJ2-1
clone_size: once

cdr3_aa: CASKRAVSTEAFF
cdr3_nt: TGTGCCAGCAAAAGGGCGGTGAGCACTGAAGCTTTCTTT
d_call: NA
v_call: TRBV6-5
j_call: TRBJ1-1
clone_size: NA

cdr3_aa: CASRFRGSWTDTQYF
cdr3_nt: TGTGCCAGTAGGTTTCGCGGGAGTTGGACAGATACGCAGTATTTT
d_call: TRBD2
v_call: TRBV19
j_call: TRBJ2-3
clone_size: NA

cdr3_aa: CASSLQGGLLYEQYF
cdr3_nt: TGTGCCAGCAGCTTACAGGGAGGGCTCCTCTACGAGCAGTACTTC
d_call: TRBD2
v_call: TRBV7-9
j_call: TRBJ2-7
clone_size: NA

cdr3_aa: CASSLGANEQYF
cdr3_nt: TGTGCCAGCAGCTTAGGTGCCAACGAGCAGTACTTC
d_call: NA
v_call: TRBV11-2
j_call: TRBJ2-7
clone_size: NA

cdr3_aa: CASSLDQGTGANVLTF
cdr3_nt: TGCGCCAGCAGCCTAGACCAGGGGACTGGGGCCAACGTCCTGACTTTC
d_call: NA
v_call: TRBV5-1
j_call: TRBJ2-6
clone_size: few

cdr3_aa: CASSASHNMQFF
cdr3_nt: TGTGCCAGCAGTGCCAGCCATAACATGCAGTTCTTC
d_call: NA
v_call: TRBV25-1
j_call: TRBJ2-1
clone_size: medium-sized

cdr3_aa: CASVPQGTNTEAFF
cdr3_nt: TGTGCCAGCGTCCCCCAGGGGACGAACACTGAAGCTTTCTTT
d_call: NA
v_call: TRBV2
j_call: TRBJ1-1
clone_size: once

cdr3_aa: CASSKREWATDTQYF
cdr3_nt: TGTGCCAGTAGTAAGAGGGAGTGGGCCACAGATACGCAGTATTTT
d_call: NA
v_call: TRBV19
j_call: TRBJ2-3
clone_size: NA

cdr3_aa: CASRSREAGRRTGRQPQHF
cdr3_nt: TGCGCCAGCAGAAGTAGAGAGGCGGGGCGGCGGACAGGGCGGCAGCCCCAGCATTTT
d_call: TRBD1
v_call: TRBV23-1
j_call: TRBJ1-5
clone_size: NA

cdr3_aa: CASRRVGLAGTHPYNEQFF
cdr3_nt: TGCGCCAGCAGGAGGGTGGGACTAGCGGGAACCCATCCGTACAATGAGCAGTTCTTC
d_call: TRBD2
v_call: TRBV10-1
j_call: TRBJ2-1
clone_size: NA

cdr3_aa: CASSVRPTGPGANTEAFF
cdr3_nt: TGTGCCAGCAGCGTTAGGCCGACAGGGCCAGGGGCGAACACTGAAGCTTTCTTT
d_call: TRBD1
v_call: TRBV9
j_call: TRBJ1-1
clone_size: NA

cdr3_aa: CASSPDRASGNTIYF
cdr3_nt: TGTGCCAGCTCACCCGACAGAGCCTCTGGAAACACCATATATTTT
d_call: NA
v_call: TRBV18
j_call: TRBJ1-3
clone_size: NA

cdr3_aa: CASSQAKNIQYF
cdr3_nt: TGTGCCAGCAGCCAAGCCAAAAACATTCAGTACTTC
d_call: NA
v_call: TRBV7-9
j_call: TRBJ2-4
clone_size: NA

cdr3_aa: CASSLSSGRERDTQYF
cdr3_nt: TGCGCCAGCAGCCTTTCTAGCGGGAGGGAGAGGGATACGCAGTATTTT
d_call: TRBD2
v_call: TRBV4-1
j_call: TRBJ2-3
clone_size: NA

cdr3_aa: CASRRMGGLDTQYF
cdr3_nt: TGTGCCAGCCGAAGAATGGGGGGTTTAGATACGCAGTATTTT
d_call: NA
v_call: TRBV19
j_call: TRBJ2-3
clone_size: NA

cdr3_aa: CASSQAGGNYGYTF
cdr3_nt: TGCGCCAGCAGCCAAGCAGGGGGGAACTATGGCTACACCTTC
d_call: TRBD1
v_call: TRBV4-1
j_call: TRBJ1-2
clone_size: NA

cdr3_aa: CASSLLRGSETQYF
cdr3_nt: TGTGCCAGCAGCTTACTCAGGGGCTCAGAGACCCAGTACTTC
d_call: NA
v_call: TRBV7-9
j_call: TRBJ2-5
clone_size: NA

cdr3_aa: CASRNNYEQYF
cdr3_nt: TGTGCCAGCAGAAACAATTACGAGCAGTACTTC
d_call: NA
v_call: TRBV6-5
j_call: TRBJ2-7
clone_size: NA

cdr3_aa: CASSSAIGTPGEQYF
cdr3_nt: TGTGCCAGCAGCTCAGCAATTGGGACCCCGGGGGAGCAGTACTTC
d_call: NA
v_call: TRBV5-4
j_call: TRBJ2-7
clone_size: NA